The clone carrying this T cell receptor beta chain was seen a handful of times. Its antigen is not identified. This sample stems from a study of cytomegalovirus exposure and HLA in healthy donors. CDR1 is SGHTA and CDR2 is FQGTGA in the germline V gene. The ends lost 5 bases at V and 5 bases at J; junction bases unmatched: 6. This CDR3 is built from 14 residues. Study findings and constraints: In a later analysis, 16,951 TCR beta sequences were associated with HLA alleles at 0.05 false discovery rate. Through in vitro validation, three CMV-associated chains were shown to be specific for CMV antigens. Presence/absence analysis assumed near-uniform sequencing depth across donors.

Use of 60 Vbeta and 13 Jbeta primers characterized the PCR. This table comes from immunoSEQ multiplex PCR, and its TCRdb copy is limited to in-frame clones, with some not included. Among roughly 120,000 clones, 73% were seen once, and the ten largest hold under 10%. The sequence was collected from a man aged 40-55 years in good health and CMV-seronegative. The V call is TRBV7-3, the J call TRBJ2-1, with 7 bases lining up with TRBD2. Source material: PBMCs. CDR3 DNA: TGTGCCAGCAGCATAAATGCGGGGGACAATGAGCAGTTCTTC. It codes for CASSINAGDNEQFF.